The clone carrying this TCR beta chain was seen a single time. The data stem from a study of CD8+CD57+ T cells in acquired aplastic anemia. Patients selected for sequencing had displayed CD8+CD57+ cell expansion by flow cytometry. Genomic DNA acted as the template from which TCR beta VDJ combination and CDR3 sequence profiling were carried out. TCRdb itself ran the reads through MiXCR, one entry per CDR3 protein. Of about 150,000 distinct CDR3 sequences in the sample, around 48% are singletons; the top ten hold around a third. V was pared by 3 bases and J by 11 bases, with 13 bases between. Germline values: CDR1 SGHTA, CDR2 FQGTGA. This CDR3 contains 12 residues.

V gene TRBV7-3 combines with J gene TRBJ1-1; no firm D call. Sequencing used sorted CD4+, CD8+, or CD8+CD57+ T cells (not recorded which) from PBMCs. The sequence was collected from a human donor with aplastic anemia. The DNA for the CDR3 is TGTGCCAGCAGCTTCGAAACCAGTGTGGCTTTCTTT. It is translated as CASSFETSVAFF.